This TCR beta chain was sequenced in a study of T cells in Graves' hyperthyroidism and ophthalmopathy. What was amplified from RNA transcripts were TCR beta CDR3 regions. First-round RT-PCR of the TCR CDR3 relied on the HTBI primer set. Using its own MiXCR run on the multiplex PCR reads, TCRdb lists one record per CDR3 protein. The sample includes around 440,000 distinct CDR3 sequences, about a sixth of them seen just once. CDR3 length: 16 residues. V was trimmed by 4 bases and J by 0 bases, leaving 15 bases between them. CDR1 is LNHDA, CDR2 SQIVND, per germline (reference sequence). This clonotype came up a few times.

The V call is TRBV19, the J call TRBJ1-1; D might be TRBD1 (6 bases). Sample: blood. The sequence derives from a woman aged 18-30 years with Graves' hyperthyroidism. CDR3 bases: TGTGCCAGTAGTACTCTAGGGGGGACGGTGAACACTGAAGCTTTCTTT. Residues: CASSTLGGTVNTEAFF.